The entry below gives a single TCR beta chain sequence along with its context. Assay used: immunoSEQ multiplex PCR; TCRdb lists only in-frame clones, some missing. The sample consists of about 820,000 clones, about 91% of them appearing once. The data were obtained in a study of shared clonotypes between healthy human individuals. Losses at the gene ends were 5 bases for V and 10 bases for J; bases not matched to a gene: 9. The CDR3 covers 14 residues. Per the germline V gene, CDR1 is LNHDA and CDR2 is SQIVND (reference sequence). It was CD45RO-negative cells, positively selected for CCR7, that made up naive CD8 cells, with terminally differentiated effector memory CD45RA+ cells excluded.

This receptor was taken from a man between 25 and 39 years old in good health. The chain is built from TRBV19 and TRBJ2-1, with 9 bases aligning to TRBD2. The sequenced sample consisted of naive CD8+ T cells sorted from blood. CDR3 bases: TGTGCCAGTAGTGCTAGCGGGACGGCCAGAGAGCAGTTCTTC. Translated, it gives CASSASGTAREQFF.